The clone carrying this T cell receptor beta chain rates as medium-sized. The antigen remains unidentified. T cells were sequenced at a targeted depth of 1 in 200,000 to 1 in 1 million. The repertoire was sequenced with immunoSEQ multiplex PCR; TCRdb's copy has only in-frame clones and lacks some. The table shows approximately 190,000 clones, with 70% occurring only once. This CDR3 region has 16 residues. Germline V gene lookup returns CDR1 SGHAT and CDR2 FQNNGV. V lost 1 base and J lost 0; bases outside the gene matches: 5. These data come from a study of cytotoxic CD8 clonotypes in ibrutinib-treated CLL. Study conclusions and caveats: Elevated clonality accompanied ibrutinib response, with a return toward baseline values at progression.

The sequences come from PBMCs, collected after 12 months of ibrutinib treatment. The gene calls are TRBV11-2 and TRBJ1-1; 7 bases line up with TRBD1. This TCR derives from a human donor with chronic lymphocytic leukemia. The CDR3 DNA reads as TGTGCCAGCAGCTTAGGAGGGACAGCAATGAACACTGAAGCTTTCTTT. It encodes CASSLGGTAMNTEAFF.